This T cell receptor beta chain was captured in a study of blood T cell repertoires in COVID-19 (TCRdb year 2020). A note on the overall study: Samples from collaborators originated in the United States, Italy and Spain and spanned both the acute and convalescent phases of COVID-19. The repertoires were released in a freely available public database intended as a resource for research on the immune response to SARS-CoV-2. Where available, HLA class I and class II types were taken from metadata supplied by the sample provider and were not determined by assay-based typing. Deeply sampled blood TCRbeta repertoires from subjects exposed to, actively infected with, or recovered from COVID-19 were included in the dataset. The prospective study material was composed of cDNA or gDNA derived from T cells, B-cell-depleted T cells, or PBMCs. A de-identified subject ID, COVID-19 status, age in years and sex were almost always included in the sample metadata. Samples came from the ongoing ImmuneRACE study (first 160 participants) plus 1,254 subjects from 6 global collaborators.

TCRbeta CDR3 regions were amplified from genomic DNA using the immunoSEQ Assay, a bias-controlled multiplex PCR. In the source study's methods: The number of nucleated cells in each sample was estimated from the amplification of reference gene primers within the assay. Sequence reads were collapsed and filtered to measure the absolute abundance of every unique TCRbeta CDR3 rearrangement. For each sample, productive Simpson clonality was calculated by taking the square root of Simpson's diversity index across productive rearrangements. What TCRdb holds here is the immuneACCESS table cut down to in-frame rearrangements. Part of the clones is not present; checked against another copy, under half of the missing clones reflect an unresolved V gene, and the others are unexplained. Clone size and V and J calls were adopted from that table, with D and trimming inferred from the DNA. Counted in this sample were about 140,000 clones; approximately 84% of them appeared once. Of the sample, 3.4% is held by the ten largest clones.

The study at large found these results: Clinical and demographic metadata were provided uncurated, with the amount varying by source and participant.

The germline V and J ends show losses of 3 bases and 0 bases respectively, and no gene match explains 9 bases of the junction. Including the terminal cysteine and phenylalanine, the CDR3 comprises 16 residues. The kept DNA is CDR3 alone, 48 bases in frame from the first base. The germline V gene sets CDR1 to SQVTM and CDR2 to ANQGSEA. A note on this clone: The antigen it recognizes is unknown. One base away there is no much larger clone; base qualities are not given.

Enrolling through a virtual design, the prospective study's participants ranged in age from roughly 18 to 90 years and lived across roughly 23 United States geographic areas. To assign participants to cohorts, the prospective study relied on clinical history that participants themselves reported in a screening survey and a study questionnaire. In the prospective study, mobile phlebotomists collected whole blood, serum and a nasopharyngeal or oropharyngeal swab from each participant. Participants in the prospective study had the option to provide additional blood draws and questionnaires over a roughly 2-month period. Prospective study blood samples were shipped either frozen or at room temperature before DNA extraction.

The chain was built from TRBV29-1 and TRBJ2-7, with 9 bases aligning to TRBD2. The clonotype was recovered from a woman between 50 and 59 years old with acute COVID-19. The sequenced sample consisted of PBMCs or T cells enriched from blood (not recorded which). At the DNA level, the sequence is TGCAGCGTTGAGCCCCTTCTAGCGGGAATCTCCTACGAGCAGTACTTC. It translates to CSVEPLLAGISYEQYF.